These 21 T cell receptor beta chains were all obtained from the same sample, sequenced in a study of yellow fever vaccine responses in identical twins. TCRdb reanalysed the RT-PCR reads using MiXCR and keeps one entry per CDR3 protein. The table shows some 20,000 distinct CDR3 sequences, with 65% to 75% occurring only once. The starting material was T cells from blood (PBMCs), unsorted or a sorted subset (not recorded which), obtained before or after yellow fever vaccination (not recorded which). The receptors were gathered from a woman between 18 and 29 years old who received the yellow fever vaccine.

This CDR3 is CASSVSTGVNSPLHF. CDR3 in DNA: TGTGCCAGCAGCGTATCGACAGGGGTTAATTCACCCCTCCACTTT. The gene calls are TRBV5-4 and TRBJ1-6; TRBD1 agrees at 8 bases. The V gene's germline CDR1 is SGHNT and CDR2 YYREEE (reference sequence). This CDR3 has 15 residues. After removal of 4 bases from V and 6 bases from J, the junction contained 6 bases not matched to a gene.

The chain employs TRBV5-1 and TRBJ2-1; D is possibly TRBD1 (5 bases). V was shortened by 2 bases and J by 3 bases, with 9 bases between the two germline ends. CDR3 length: 14 residues. Germline CDR1 SGHRS, CDR2 YFSETQ. CDR3 protein: CASSLDRNYNEQFF. The CDR3 bases are TGCGCCAGCAGCTTAGACAGAAACTACAATGAGCAGTTCTTC.

CDR3: CASSSRTGENYGYTF. In nucleotides, the CDR3 is TGTGCCAGCAGCTCCCGGACAGGGGAGAACTATGGCTACACCTTC. The J gene is TRBJ1-2, the V gene TRBV7-6; 9 bases are shared with TRBD1. Trimming at V came to 4 bases and at J to 2 bases, leaving 5 bases not matched to a gene. The CDR3 runs 15 residues. Per the germline V gene, CDR1 is SGHVS and CDR2 is FNYEAQ. The full variable domain, its missing parts supplied by reference TRBV7-6 and TRBJ1-2, is GAGVSQSPRYKVTKRGQDVALRCDPISGHVSLYWYRQALGQGPEFLTYFNYEAQQDKSGLPNDRFSAERPEGSISTLTIQRTEQRDSAMYRCASSSRTGENYGYTFGSGTRLTVV.

V and J are TRBV20-1 and TRBJ2-5; 8 positions match TRBD2. The CDR3 covers 13 residues. J lost 4 bases, V lost 5 bases, and 6 bases had no gene match. Per the germline V gene, CDR1 is DFQATT and CDR2 is SNEGSKA (reference sequence). The CDR3 loop is CSAYSGVGETQYF. The CDR3 bases are TGCAGTGCTTATAGCGGGGTAGGAGAGACCCAGTACTTC.

This sequence joins TRBV2 and TRBJ2-3; D unresolved. Trimming stripped 10 bases from V and 9 bases from J, with 11 bases between. Germline V CDR1 and CDR2: SNHLY, FYNNEI. This CDR3 region has 10 residues. The CDR3 region is CATTLRTQYF. CDR3 in DNA: TGTGCCACTACCTTAAGGACGCAGTATTTT.

The chain employs TRBV10-3 and TRBJ1-4; D not certain. The germline CDR1 and CDR2 sequences are ENHRY and SYGVKD. V dropped 8 bases and J dropped 6 bases, with 22 bases sitting between them. The CDR3 runs 16 residues. CDR3 region: CAIARTPGLEDEKLFF. The CDR3 DNA sequence: TGTGCCATCGCAAGAACCCCGGGCCTTGAGGATGAAAAACTGTTTTTT.

The rearrangement uses TRBV19 and TRBJ2-3; the D is unclear. Germline V gives CDR1 LNHDA, CDR2 SQIVND (reference sequence). Trimming cost V 6 bases and J 5 bases, with 15 bases left between them. The CDR3 has 14 residues. The CDR3 here is CASRTGPEKDTQYF. CDR3 DNA: TGTGCCAGTAGAACCGGACCGGAAAAAGATACGCAGTATTTT.

V gene TRBV11-3 combines with J gene TRBJ2-7; D remains ambiguous. This CDR3 region has 13 residues. The V gene lost 5 bases and the J gene lost 1 base, with 9 bases spanning the gap. Germline V gene sequence: CDR1 SGHNT, CDR2 YENEEA. CDR3 amino acids: CASSLGPSYEQYV. The CDR3 DNA sequence: TGTGCCAGCAGCCTCGGGCCTTCCTACGAGCAGTACGTC.

V gene TRBV29-1 combines with J gene TRBJ2-3; possibly TRBD1 or TRBD2 for D (5 bases each). Germline V gene sequence: CDR1 SQVTM, CDR2 ANQGSEA. Trimming left V 5 bases short and J 2 bases short, with 17 bases between. The CDR3 has 15 residues. CDR3 nucleotide sequence: TGCAGCGTTATCCCATTGAGGGGAGACACAGATACGCAGTATTTT. Translating it yields CSVIPLRGDTDTQYF.

The gene calls are TRBV23-1 and TRBJ1-6; D is ambiguous. TRBV23-1 is annotated as an ORF whose role is uncertain. This CDR3 is built from 14 residues. Trimming took off 3 bases at V and 8 bases at J, with 11 bases between the two ends. The CDR3 region has the DNA TGCGCCAGCAGTCATGGCCATGTGGATTCACCCCTCCACTTT. This gives the protein CASSHGHVDSPLHF.

V and J are TRBV14 and TRBJ2-3, with D hard to call. Germline CDR1 is SGHDN and CDR2 is FVKESK. The CDR3 is 12 amino acids. V was pared by 1 base and J by 4 bases, with 3 bases between. This chain's CDR3 is CASSQVPDTQYF. CDR3 DNA: TGTGCCAGCAGCCAAGTTCCAGATACGCAGTATTTT.

The V gene is TRBV6-1, the J gene TRBJ2-2; TRBD1 is a possible D gene (6 bases). Germline V gene lookup returns CDR1 MNHNS and CDR2 SASEGT. This CDR3 region has 15 residues. Between the trimmed V and J ends, which lost 5 bases and 4 bases, there was a span of 14 bases. CDR3 sequence (DNA): TGTGCCAGCAGTCAGAACAGGGTTGGCACCGGGGAGCTGTTTTTT. This translates into CASSQNRVGTGELFF.

The rearrangement uses TRBV9 and TRBJ2-6; D is uncertain. Germline V CDR1 and CDR2: SGDLS, YYNGEE. The CDR3 runs to 14 residues. Between the trimmed V and J ends, which lost 4 bases and 0 bases, there was a span of 5 bases. CDR3 nucleotide sequence: TGTGCCAGCAGCCGGCCCTCTGGGGCCAACGTCCTGACTTTC. As protein: CASSRPSGANVLTF.

This chain connects TRBV6-1 to TRBJ2-1; D is unresolved. Deletions cut 11 bases from V and 9 bases from J, with 11 bases between. From germline, CDR1 is MNHNS and CDR2 SASEGT. This CDR3 spans 10 amino acids. CDR3 sequence reads: CACMFVEQFF. The CDR3 DNA is TGTGCCTGCATGTTTGTTGAGCAGTTCTTC.

The rearrangement uses TRBV6-1 and TRBJ1-1, with no clear D. CDR1 and CDR2 (germline): MNHNS, SASEGT. The V gene lost 2 bases and the J gene lost 0 bases, with 10 bases spanning the gap. This CDR3 has 15 residues. Here the CDR3 DNA reads TGTGCCAGCAGTGAACGTGGCGGCATGAACACTGAAGCTTTCTTT. It yields the protein CASSERGGMNTEAFF.

The CDR3 DNA reads TGTGCCAGCAGCTTAGTCGACTACAATGAGCAGTTCTTC. Encoded protein: CASSLVDYNEQFF. The V call is TRBV7-6, the J call TRBJ2-1; the D is unclear. CDR3 size: 13 residues. Between the trimmed V and J ends, which lost 1 base and 3 bases, there was a span of 4 bases. In germline, CDR1 is SGHVS, CDR2 FNYEAQ.

The chain employs TRBV11-2 and TRBJ1-2; no clear D. There are 13 residues in the CDR3. Germline CDR1 SGHAT, CDR2 FQNNGV. Deletions cut 8 bases from V and 2 bases from J, with 12 bases between. The CDR3 DNA reads as TGTGCCAGCGCCGAAGGGTTAAACTATGGCTACACCTTC. It encodes CASAEGLNYGYTF.

The chain uses TRBV3-1 and TRBJ2-4; 12 bases align to TRBD2. After removal of 4 bases from V and 7 bases from J, the junction contained 11 bases not matched to a gene. The CDR3 extends over 17 amino acids. The germline V gene encodes CDR1 LGHDT and CDR2 YNNKEL (reference sequence). CDR3: CASSPLASGGARNIQYF. CDR3 DNA sequence: TGTGCCAGCAGCCCGTTGGCTAGCGGGGGGGCGAGGAACATTCAGTACTTC.

The V gene is TRBV19, the J gene TRBJ2-1, with 7 bases matching TRBD2. The CDR3 extends over 13 amino acids. The V segment lost 6 bases and the J segment 3 bases; nucleotides outside the gene matches: 2. Germline loops: CDR1 LNHDA, CDR2 SQIVND (reference sequence). The CDR3 loop reads CASRQRGYNEQFF. CDR3 nucleotide sequence: TGTGCCAGTAGGCAGCGGGGCTACAATGAGCAGTTCTTC.

This clonotype was seen only a few times. V gene TRBV2 combines with J gene TRBJ2-1; D not resolved. This CDR3 has 12 amino acids. The germline V gene encodes CDR1 SNHLY and CDR2 FYNNEI. Trimming took 6 bases from V and 10 from J, leaving 13 bases between them. CDR3 sequence (DNA): TGTGCCAGCAGAGCCGCCCCAATGGAGCAGTTCTTC. This gives the protein CASRAAPMEQFF.

The chain combines TRBV20-1 with TRBJ1-5, with D perhaps TRBD1 (5 bases). The CDR3 runs to 13 residues. The germline V gene has CDR1 DFQATT and CDR2 SNEGSKA (reference sequence). Trimming stripped 3 bases from V and 3 bases from J, with 9 bases between. CDR3 protein: CSASDSLNQPQHF. For the CDR3, the DNA is TGCAGTGCTAGTGACAGTCTCAATCAGCCCCAGCATTTT.